Here is one TCR beta chain with its context. Other DNA sequences from this sample encode an identical CDR3 as well. This entry is derived from a study of shared clonotypes between healthy human individuals. Looking at the study overall: Used for every donor were three CD4 naive, three CD4 memory, two CD8 naive and one CD8 memory plate.

CDR3 length equals 12 residues. Germline CDR1 MNHEY, CDR2 SMNVEV (reference sequence). Trimming left V 5 bases short and J 7 bases short, with 9 bases between. Positively selected for CCR7, the CD45RO-negative cells used as naive CD8 cells excluded terminally differentiated effector memory CD45RA+ cells. The protocol was immunoSEQ multiplex PCR, while the TCRdb copy is restricted to in-frame clones and leaves out a portion. The data hold hundreds of thousands of clones, with 98% observed a single time. The sequencing sample was made of naive CD8+ T cells sorted from blood. This chain connects TRBV27 to TRBJ1-5, with no clear D. The clonotype comes from a young man in good health. The CDR3 sequence is CASSIQGQPQHF. The CDR3 DNA reads as TGTGCCAGCAGTATCCAAGGACAGCCCCAGCATTTT.